The 8 T cell receptor beta chains in this list originate from one sample, sequenced in a study of tumor-infiltrating lymphocytes in primary liver carcinoma. Reverse transcription of about 500 ng total RNA with a constant-region primer produced TCR beta cDNA. Amplification in three nested multiplex PCR rounds with slightly modified ARM-PCR gave rise to TCR beta libraries. In the first two PCR rounds, TRBV1-TRBV30 forward primers were paired with a C-beta reverse primer, and each round lasted about 9 cycles. TCRdb fed the multiplex PCR reads into MiXCR, producing one record per CDR3 protein. The sample lists 20,000 to 25,000 distinct CDR3 sequences; roughly four fifths were seen once. Co-extraction of both nucleic acids (RNA and DNA) used about 19-33 mg of unsorted bulk tissue. The source material was liver tumor tissue from sampling region 5. As to subset: tumor region T5, tumor centre. The receptors were sampled from a woman aged 25 to 39 with primary liver carcinoma and hepatitis B virus infection.

About this clonotype: A junction boundary mismatches the germline segment, possibly from a read error. The rearrangement links TRBV6-6 to TRBJ2-6, with D tentatively TRBD2 (5 bases). From germline, CDR1 is MNHNY and CDR2 SVGAGI (reference sequence). The CDR3 is made up of 15 amino acids. The CDR3 DNA reads as TGTGCCAACTTCCTCGGAGAGGGTAGGGCCAACATCCTGACTTTC. As protein: CANFLGEGRANILTF.

V and J are TRBV6-5 and TRBJ1-5; no definite D call. The germline V and J ends were trimmed by 1 base and 1 base, with 14 bases remaining between them. Germline V gene sequence: CDR1 MNHEY, CDR2 SVGAGI. The CDR3 sequence is 17 residues long. In DNA, the CDR3 is TGTGCCAGCAGTTACTATCCGATTGGAAAAAGCAATCAGCCCCAGCATTTT. Its translation is CASSYYPIGKSNQPQHF.

Regarding this clonotype: As the CDR3 is not closed by the conserved phenylalanine or tryptophan, this likely results from a read error. V is TRBV11-2 and J is TRBJ1-4; D might be TRBD1 (5 bases). The germline V gene encodes CDR1 SGHAT and CDR2 FQNNGV. V was clipped by 5 bases and J by 11 bases, with 12 bases between them. This CDR3 spans 12 amino acids. The CDR3 DNA is TGTGCCAGCAGCCCCTGCGGGGGTAAACTGTTTTAT. Translation gives CASSPCGGKLFY.

With regard to this clonotype: No conserved phenylalanine or tryptophan ends this CDR3, so it is likely a read error. V usage is TRBV28 and J usage is TRBJ2-5, with 9 bases lining up with TRBD2. The J segment lost 2 bases and the V segment lost 2 bases, leaving 9 bases of the junction unmatched. The CDR3 covers 17 residues. Looked up from germline, CDR1 is MDHEN and CDR2 is SYDVKM. For the CDR3, the DNA is TGTGCCAGCAGTTTACCCCAAGATAGCGGGGGTCAAGAGACCCAGTACTAC. It codes for CASSLPQDSGGQETQYY.

Note on this clonotype: A read error may produce the germline difference seen at one junction end. This chain links TRBV6-1 with TRBJ2-2; either TRBD1 or TRBD2 may fit D (6 bases each). Germline assignment: CDR1 MNHNS and CDR2 SASEGT. The CDR3 contains 19 residues. The CDR3 region has the DNA TGTGCCAGCACTGGAACCCTTCCCGGGGGCGCCGCGAACACCCGGGAGCTGTTATTT. Protein: CASTGTLPGGAANTRELLF.

This chain links TRBV5-4 with TRBJ2-3, with TRBD1 as a possible D gene (5 bases). This CDR3 spans 17 amino acids. Germline CDR1 reads SGHNT; CDR2 reads YYREEE (reference sequence). V was shortened by 5 bases and J by 4 bases, with 23 bases between the two germline ends. CDR3 in DNA: TGTGCCAGCAGGGTAGACGGACACCTTCCAGCCGCAGATACGCAGTATTTT. Its protein is CASRVDGHLPAADTQYF.

Only one count was recorded for this clonotype. The conserved phenylalanine or tryptophan normally closing the CDR3 is absent here, so this likely arose from a read error. V usage is TRBV11-2 and J usage is TRBJ2-1; D unresolved. CDR3 length: 15 amino acids. The germline V gene has CDR1 SGHAT and CDR2 FQNNGV. The germline V and J ends were trimmed by 3 bases and 5 bases, with 14 bases remaining between them. The CDR3 DNA sequence: TGTGCCAGCAGCTTGCTGGAGCGAGCGAACAATGAGCAGTTCTAC. Translating gives CASSLLERANNEQFY.

A word on this clonotype: An end of the junction differs from the germline gene, which may be a read error. This rearrangement joins TRBV7-9 to TRBJ1-1; perhaps TRBD1 as D (6 bases). The CDR3 covers 16 residues. Germline CDR1 SEHNR, CDR2 FQNEAQ (reference sequence). This chain's CDR3 is CTSIPTPGQMNNEAFF. In DNA, the CDR3 is TGTACCAGCATCCCTACCCCCGGACAGATGAACAATGAAGCTTTCTTT.